The entry below describes one T cell receptor (beta chain). This CDR3 comprises 16 residues. Looked up from germline, CDR1 is LGHNT and CDR2 is FRNRAP. After removal of 0 bases from V and 6 bases from J, the junction contained 10 bases not matched to a gene. Assay: immunoSEQ multiplex PCR; the TCRdb copy retains only in-frame clones and omits some. The sample holds some 150,000 clones, 87% seen once. This entry belongs to a study of blood T cell repertoires in COVID-19. The chain links TRBV12-5 to TRBJ1-2; 7 nucleotides line up with TRBD1. The receptor was isolated from a woman aged 50 to 60 with acute or convalescent COVID-19. Sequenced material: peripheral blood. The DNA for the CDR3 is TGTGCTAGTGGTTTGGTCCCCTCGACAGGGAATAATGGCTACACCTTC. Its translation is CASGLVPSTGNNGYTF.